Listed below are T cell receptor beta chains from one sample, sequenced in a study of cytomegalovirus exposure and HLA in healthy donors. Assay: immunoSEQ multiplex PCR; the TCRdb copy retains only in-frame clones and omits some. This table holds approximately 270,000 clones, around 89% found once. Sequencing input: PBMCs. The receptors originated from a woman aged 18-29 years in good health and CMV-seronegative. CDR3s include the opening cysteine and the closing phenylalanine or tryptophan. Fields, in order: D gene, V gene, J gene, clone size, CDR3 protein, CDR3 DNA. The D gene is left open where the match is weak. Where a row states a size, it is once, few, many or the class of an expanded clone; other rows omit it.

D: .
V: TRBV27
J: TRBJ1-5
size: .
CDR3: CASSPGGLLLKGPQHF
DNA: TGTGCCAGCAGTCCCGGGGGGCTCCTCCTTAAGGGGCCCCAGCATTTT

D: TRBD2
V: TRBV7-9
J: TRBJ2-5
size: .
CDR3: CASSLGLAGGQETQYF
DNA: TGTGCCAGCAGCTTAGGACTAGCGGGGGGGCAAGAGACCCAGTACTTC

D: .
V: TRBV5-1
J: TRBJ1-1
size: once
CDR3: CASSSGQYEAFF
DNA: TGCGCCAGCAGCTCCGGACAGTATGAAGCTTTCTTT

D: .
V: TRBV6-5
J: TRBJ2-2
size: .
CDR3: CASSYRGTHTGELFF
DNA: TGTGCCAGCAGTTACAGGGGGACCCATACCGGGGAGCTGTTTTTT

D: .
V: TRBV25-1
J: TRBJ1-1
size: once
CDR3: CASSDLLEKGRDTEAFF
DNA: TGTGCCAGCAGTGATCTTCTCGAGAAGGGGCGAGACACTGAAGCTTTCTTT

D: .
V: TRBV27
J: TRBJ2-5
size: .
CDR3: CASSLLDMRETQYF
DNA: TGTGCCAGCAGTTTATTGGACATGAGAGAGACCCAGTACTTC

D: .
V: TRBV28
J: TRBJ1-4
size: .
CDR3: CASSDKWGRATEKLFF
DNA: TGTGCCAGCAGCGATAAATGGGGCAGGGCAACTGAAAAACTGTTTTTT

D: .
V: TRBV2
J: TRBJ1-1
size: .
CDR3: CASSDREVKANTEAFF
DNA: TGTGCCAGCAGTGATAGGGAGGTGAAAGCGAACACTGAAGCTTTCTTT

D: TRBD1
V: TRBV9
J: TRBJ2-3
size: .
CDR3: CASSGGTGQNTDTQYF
DNA: TGTGCCAGCAGCGGCGGGACAGGACAGAACACAGATACGCAGTATTTT

D: .
V: TRBV5-5
J: TRBJ1-5
size: .
CDR3: CASSLLLVPNQPQHF
DNA: TGTGCCAGCAGCTTGCTTTTAGTGCCCAATCAGCCCCAGCATTTT

D: .
V: TRBV30
J: TRBJ1-3
size: few
CDR3: CAWSVANTIYF
DNA: TGTGCCTGGAGTGTGGCCAACACCATATATTTT

D: .
V: TRBV4-1
J: TRBJ1-4
size: .
CDR3: CASSQANLGGGGKLFF
DNA: TGCGCCAGCAGCCAGGCAAATTTGGGCGGGGGGGGCAAACTGTTTTTT

D: .
V: TRBV9
J: TRBJ2-3
size: .
CDR3: CASESPVTPDTQYF
DNA: TGTGCCAGCGAAAGTCCGGTAACTCCAGATACGCAGTATTTT

D: TRBD1
V: TRBV9
J: TRBJ1-2
size: .
CDR3: CASSVGLLGQAYGYTF
DNA: TGTGCCAGCAGCGTAGGTCTCTTGGGACAGGCCTATGGCTACACCTTC

D: .
V: TRBV6-1
J: TRBJ2-5
size: .
CDR3: CASTLEGGGHLPGYF
DNA: TGTGCCAGCACCCTTGAGGGTGGGGGCCACCTCCCGGGGTACTTC

D: TRBD2
V: TRBV5-1
J: TRBJ2-3
size: .
CDR3: CASTYSGGSDTQYF
DNA: TGCGCCAGCACATATAGCGGGGGTTCAGATACGCAGTATTTT

D: TRBD1
V: TRBV7-3
J: TRBJ2-3
size: .
CDR3: CASSFSDREADTQYF
DNA: TGTGCCAGCAGCTTCTCGGACAGGGAAGCAGATACGCAGTATTTT

D: .
V: TRBV11-1
J: TRBJ2-2
size: few
CDR3: CASSWGGVTGELFF
DNA: TGTGCCAGCAGCTGGGGGGGCGTCACCGGGGAGCTGTTTTTT

D: TRBD2
V: TRBV4-3
J: TRBJ2-3
size: .
CDR3: CASSQDRVGLVGTDTQYF
DNA: TGCGCCAGCAGCCAAGATCGGGTCGGACTAGTTGGGACAGATACGCAGTATTTT

D: .
V: TRBV7-2
J: TRBJ2-3
size: .
CDR3: CASSLEDGGPDTQYF
DNA: TGTGCCAGCAGCTTAGAAGACGGGGGGCCAGATACGCAGTATTTT

D: TRBD1
V: TRBV27
J: TRBJ1-6
size: .
CDR3: CASSRGGQGTLVSPLHF
DNA: TGTGCCAGCAGCCGGGGGGGACAGGGAACTCTTGTTTCACCCCTCCACTTT

D: TRBD1
V: TRBV5-1
J: TRBJ1-4
size: few
CDR3: CASSLGQGHEKLFF
DNA: TGCGCCAGCAGCTTGGGACAGGGGCACGAAAAACTGTTTTTT

D: TRBD1
V: TRBV7-9
J: TRBJ1-1
size: .
CDR3: CASSPRGDQKAFF
DNA: TGTGCCAGCAGCCCCAGGGGGGATCAGAAGGCTTTCTTT

D: TRBD2
V: TRBV19
J: TRBJ2-4
size: .
CDR3: CASSTFGGEGNIQYF
DNA: TGTGCCAGTAGTACGTTTGGGGGGGAGGGAAACATTCAGTACTTC

D: .
V: TRBV7-2
J: TRBJ2-7
size: .
CDR3: CASSLAAGSYEQYF
DNA: TGTGCCAGCAGCTTAGCTGCGGGCTCCTACGAGCAGTACTTC

D: .
V: TRBV6-5
J: TRBJ1-1
size: .
CDR3: CASSYKAVTEAFF
DNA: TGTGCCAGCAGTTACAAGGCGGTCACTGAAGCTTTCTTT

D: TRBD1
V: TRBV28
J: TRBJ1-2
size: .
CDR3: CASSLGTGYGSAGYTF
DNA: TGTGCCAGCAGCCTGGGGACAGGGTATGGTTCGGCTGGCTACACCTTC

D: TRBD1
V: TRBV5-3
J: TRBJ2-2
size: .
CDR3: CARSLVGQEYTGELFF
DNA: TGTGCCAGAAGCTTGGTGGGACAGGAATACACCGGGGAGCTGTTTTTT

D: .
V: TRBV14
J: TRBJ1-6
size: .
CDR3: CASSQVSRGNSPLHF
DNA: TGTGCCAGCAGCCAAGTCTCCAGGGGTAATTCACCCCTCCACTTT

D: .
V: TRBV28
J: TRBJ2-3
size: .
CDR3: CASSQGLPDTQYF
DNA: TGTGCCAGCAGTCAGGGACTCCCAGATACGCAGTATTTT

D: .
V: TRBV6-1
J: TRBJ2-7
size: .
CDR3: CASSDYRDWGYEQYF
DNA: TGTGCCAGCAGTGATTACCGGGACTGGGGGTACGAGCAGTACTTC

D: TRBD1
V: TRBV11-2
J: TRBJ2-7
size: few
CDR3: CASSPYGTGSYEQYF
DNA: TGTGCCAGCAGTCCTTACGGGACAGGGTCCTACGAGCAGTACTTC

D: TRBD1
V: TRBV4-1
J: TRBJ2-1
size: .
CDR3: CASSQVIVGGHNEQFF
DNA: TGCGCCAGCAGCCAAGTGATTGTAGGGGGCCACAATGAGCAGTTCTTC

D: TRBD1
V: TRBV10-3
J: TRBJ1-5
size: .
CDR3: CAISESIGQGSQPQHF
DNA: TGTGCCATCAGTGAGTCGATCGGACAGGGAAGTCAGCCCCAGCATTTT

D: TRBD1
V: TRBV27
J: TRBJ2-1
size: .
CDR3: CASSSIFGRGPYNEQFF
DNA: TGTGCCAGCAGTTCTATTTTCGGCAGGGGGCCTTACAATGAGCAGTTCTTC

D: .
V: TRBV20-1
J: TRBJ2-5
size: .
CDR3: CSANPGETQYF
DNA: TGCAGTGCCAACCCAGGAGAGACCCAGTACTTC

D: TRBD2
V: TRBV4-1
J: TRBJ2-5
size: .
CDR3: CASSQEGLAADFQETQYF
DNA: TGCGCCAGCAGCCAAGAAGGACTAGCGGCCGACTTCCAAGAGACCCAGTACTTC

D: .
V: TRBV5-6
J: TRBJ1-6
size: .
CDR3: CASSFGEGPPLHF
DNA: TGTGCCAGCAGCTTCGGGGAAGGGCCACCCCTCCACTTT

D: .
V: TRBV29-1
J: TRBJ2-1
size: .
CDR3: CSVEGQGLYNEQFF
DNA: TGCAGCGTTGAAGGTCAGGGGCTCTACAATGAGCAGTTCTTC

D: TRBD1
V: TRBV7-3
J: TRBJ1-5
size: few
CDR3: CASSPRQGGAPQHF
DNA: TGTGCCAGCAGCCCCCGACAGGGGGGCGCTCCCCAGCATTTT

D: .
V: TRBV27
J: TRBJ1-1
size: .
CDR3: CASSQTRGETEAFF
DNA: TGTGCCAGCAGCCAGACCCGGGGAGAGACTGAAGCTTTCTTT

D: .
V: TRBV18
J: TRBJ1-5
size: .
CDR3: CASLQGINQPQHF
DNA: TGTGCCAGCTTACAGGGAATCAATCAGCCCCAGCATTTT

D: TRBD1
V: TRBV2
J: TRBJ1-6
size: few
CDR3: CASGGTRQFLSSPLHF
DNA: TGTGCCTCAGGGGGTACGAGACAGTTTCTCAGTTCACCCCTCCACTTT

D: TRBD2
V: TRBV6-6
J: TRBJ2-2
size: .
CDR3: CASSYLAVTNTGELFF
DNA: TGTGCCAGCAGTTACCTAGCGGTGACGAACACCGGGGAGCTGTTTTTT

D: .
V: TRBV6-1
J: TRBJ2-5
size: .
CDR3: CASSESYWGLQETQYF
DNA: TGTGCCAGCAGTGAATCTTATTGGGGCCTCCAGGAGACCCAGTACTTC

D: TRBD1
V: TRBV2
J: TRBJ1-4
size: .
CDR3: CASSRGQTNEKLFF
DNA: TGTGCCAGCAGCCGGGGACAGACAAATGAAAAACTGTTTTTT

D: TRBD1
V: TRBV18
J: TRBJ1-1
size: .
CDR3: CASSYGQGGVNTEAFF
DNA: TGTGCCAGCTCGTACGGACAGGGCGGAGTTAACACTGAAGCTTTCTTT

D: .
V: TRBV19
J: TRBJ2-1
size: .
CDR3: CASSTENPDNEQFF
DNA: TGTGCCAGTAGTACGGAGAACCCCGACAATGAGCAGTTCTTC

D: .
V: TRBV28
J: TRBJ2-5
size: .
CDR3: CASSSQGRGGETQYF
DNA: TGTGCCAGCAGTTCCCAGGGCAGGGGCGGGGAGACCCAGTACTTC

D: .
V: TRBV6-1
J: TRBJ1-6
size: .
CDR3: CASSDWQGMNSPLHF
DNA: TGTGCCAGCAGTGATTGGCAGGGGATGAATTCACCCCTCCACTTT

D: .
V: TRBV28
J: TRBJ2-2
size: .
CDR3: CASSPASRGGGELFF
DNA: TGTGCCAGCAGTCCTGCCTCAAGGGGTGGCGGGGAGCTGTTTTTT

D: .
V: TRBV5-6
J: TRBJ1-2
size: once
CDR3: CASSSGHPNYGYTF
DNA: TGTGCCAGCAGCTCGGGACACCCTAACTATGGCTACACCTTC

D: .
V: TRBV7-2
J: TRBJ2-2
size: .
CDR3: CASSLDGEITGELFF
DNA: TGTGCCAGCAGTCTCGACGGGGAGATCACCGGGGAGCTGTTTTTT

D: TRBD1
V: TRBV18
J: TRBJ1-2
size: .
CDR3: CASSTGSTGYTF
DNA: TGTGCCAGCTCGACAGGGAGCACGGGCTACACCTTC

D: .
V: TRBV9
J: TRBJ1-1
size: .
CDR3: CASSVARGSEAFF
DNA: TGTGCCAGCAGCGTAGCTAGGGGCTCTGAAGCTTTCTTT

D: TRBD2
V: TRBV4-3
J: TRBJ2-3
size: .
CDR3: CASSQDGTSGITDTQYF
DNA: TGCGCCAGCAGCCAAGACGGGACTAGCGGGATCACAGATACGCAGTATTTT

D: .
V: TRBV4-1
J: TRBJ2-3
size: once
CDR3: CASSPPSGYRTDTQYF
DNA: TGCGCCAGCAGCCCACCATCGGGGTACCGCACAGATACGCAGTATTTT

D: TRBD2
V: TRBV28
J: TRBJ2-5
size: .
CDR3: CASTLAGGSEETQYF
DNA: TGTGCCAGCACCTTAGCGGGGGGCTCAGAAGAGACCCAGTACTTC

D: .
V: TRBV4-1
J: TRBJ1-1
size: .
CDR3: CASSQVVTRTEAFF
DNA: TGCGCCAGCAGCCAAGTCGTGACGAGGACTGAAGCTTTCTTT